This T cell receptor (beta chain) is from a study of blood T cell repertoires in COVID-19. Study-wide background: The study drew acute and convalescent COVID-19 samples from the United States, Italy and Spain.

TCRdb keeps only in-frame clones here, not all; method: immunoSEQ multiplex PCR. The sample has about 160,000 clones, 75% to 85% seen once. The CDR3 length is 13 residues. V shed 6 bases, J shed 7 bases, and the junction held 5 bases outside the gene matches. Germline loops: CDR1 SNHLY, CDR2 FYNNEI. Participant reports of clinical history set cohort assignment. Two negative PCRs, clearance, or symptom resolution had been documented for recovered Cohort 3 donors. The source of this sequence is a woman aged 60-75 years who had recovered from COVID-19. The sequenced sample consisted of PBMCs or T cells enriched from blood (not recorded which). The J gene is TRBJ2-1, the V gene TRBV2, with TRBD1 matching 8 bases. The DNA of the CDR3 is TGTGCCAGCAGGCCGGGACAGGTAAATGAGCAGTTCTTC. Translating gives CASRPGQVNEQFF.